This TCR beta chain was profiled in a study of blood T cell repertoires in COVID-19. Ten or more counts support this clone. In the original workflow: Nucleated cell counts were estimated from reference gene primer amplification. Assay used: immunoSEQ multiplex PCR; TCRdb lists only in-frame clones, some missing. V, J and clone size reflect that table, while D and trimming were determined from the DNA. This sample has about 200,000 clones, with 70% to 85% found just once. The ends were cut back, 4 bases at V and 5 bases at J, with 6 bases in the middle. The CDR3 totals 11 residues. CDR1 and CDR2 from the germline V gene are SNHLY and FYNNEI.

This TCR was sampled from a human donor in a cohort sampled during active COVID-19. The chain combines TRBV2 with TRBJ2-7; no definite D call. The specimen was peripheral blood. This chain's CDR3 is CASSGHHEQYF. The CDR3 DNA reads TGTGCCAGCAGTGGGCACCACGAGCAGTACTTC.